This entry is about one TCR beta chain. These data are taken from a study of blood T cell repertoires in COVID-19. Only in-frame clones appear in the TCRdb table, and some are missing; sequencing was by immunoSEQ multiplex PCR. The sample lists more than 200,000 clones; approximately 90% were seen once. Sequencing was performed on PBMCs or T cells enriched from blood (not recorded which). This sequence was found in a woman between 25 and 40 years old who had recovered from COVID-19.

The CDR3 DNA follows: TGTGCCAGCAGCTTGGTCAGATACTCCTACGAGCAGTACTTC. Protein sequence: CASSLVRYSYEQYF. The chain uses TRBV5-6 and TRBJ2-7; D is uncertain. CDR3 length: 14 amino acids. V lost 0 bases, J lost 0 bases, and 7 bases lay in between. Germline CDR1 reads SGHDT; CDR2 reads YYEEEE.